The 32 T cell receptor beta chains below come from one sample, sequenced in a study of Graves' ophthalmopathy and Graves' hyperthyroidism. Amplification from RNA transcripts yielded the TCR beta CDR3 regions. HTBI primers were used in a first-round RT-PCR, which preceded a second-round multiplex PCR. MiXCR, applied by TCRdb to the multiplex PCR reads, yields one record per CDR3 protein. The table lists roughly 500,000 distinct CDR3 sequences, approximately 15% of them singletons, with 8% to 10% in the top ten. The sequenced sample was blood. All receptors come from a woman aged 25 to 39 with Graves' ophthalmopathy.

V is TRBV6-1 and J is TRBJ1-2, with TRBD1 identical over 8 bases. The V gene's germline CDR1 is MNHNS and CDR2 SASEGT. The ends lost 7 bases at V and 7 bases at J; junction bases unmatched: 2. The CDR3 consists of 11 residues. CDR3 DNA sequence: TGTGCCAGCATCGACAGGGGTGGCTACACCTTC. Its protein is CASIDRGGYTF.

This clonotype was picked up many times. V gene TRBV24-1 combines with J gene TRBJ2-2; 9 bases align to TRBD1. J gave up 6 bases and V 3 bases, and 7 bases lay outside the gene matches. The germline gives CDR1 KGHDR, CDR2 SFDVKD. CDR3 size: 16 residues. The CDR3 spells CATSDAGTGRAGELFF. The CDR3 region has the DNA TGTGCCACCAGTGATGCCGGGACAGGGCGGGCCGGGGAGCTGTTTTTT.

With regard to this clonotype: Its ends do not fully match the called genes, so a read error is possible. The chain combines TRBV13 with TRBJ1-1, with unresolved D. The CDR3 loop spans 13 amino acids. In germline, CDR1 is PRHDT, CDR2 FYEKMQ (reference sequence). CDR3 nucleotides: TGTGCTAGCAGACCGTCGCGGTTCACTGAAGCTTTCTTT. The encoded protein is CASRPSRFTEAFF.

This clonotype has at least ten counts. The chain carries TRBV19 and TRBJ2-7; 7 bases fit TRBD1. The CDR3 contains 17 residues. Germline values: CDR1 LNHDA, CDR2 SQIVND (reference sequence). Trimming cost V 4 bases and J 6 bases; bases outside gene matches: 18. The CDR3 nucleotides read TGTGCCAGTAGTAGATGGACAGGTCCACCAAATGCGGGCGAGCAGTACTTC. This encodes CASSRWTGPPNAGEQYF.

This clonotype showed up many times. The DNA for the CDR3 is TGTGCCAGTCTGGAATTTGGGATGGGCTACACCTTC. Translating it yields CASLEFGMGYTF. This rearrangement joins TRBV2 to TRBJ1-2, with D unresolved. CDR1 SNHLY and CDR2 FYNNEI come from the germline V gene. The CDR3 runs 12 residues. V dropped 9 bases and J dropped 8 bases, with 16 bases sitting between them.

In this sample, this clonotype turned up many times. CDR3 sequence: CASSQLGYTF. CDR3 nucleotides: TGTGCCAGCAGTCAGCTCGGCTACACCTTC. This chain joins TRBV28 and TRBJ1-2, with D unresolved. The germline V gene has CDR1 MDHEN and CDR2 SYDVKM. CDR3 size: 10 residues. Trimming removed 5 bases at V and 8 bases at J, with 6 bases between.

This clonotype was counted ten times or more. The rearrangement links TRBV6-1 to TRBJ1-2; TRBD1 matches 7 bases. V was pared by 5 bases and J by 6 bases, with 9 bases of the junction left unmatched. The V gene's germline CDR1 is MNHNS and CDR2 SASEGT. This CDR3 comprises 14 residues. The CDR3 DNA is TGTGCCAGCAGTACCTACAGGGGAAGGGATGGCTACACCTTC. Translated: CASSTYRGRDGYTF.

This clonotype was seen only once. A much larger clone is a single base away; this may be a read error. V usage is TRBV14 and J usage is TRBJ1-6; TRBD1 matches at 8 bases. CDR1 SGHDN and CDR2 FVKESK come from the germline V gene. The CDR3 extends over 15 amino acids. Written as DNA, the CDR3 is TGTGCCAGCAGAACCTTGACAGGGGAAAATTCACACCTCCACTTT. This sequence encodes CASRTLTGENSHLHF.

This clonotype occurred a few times. This chain links TRBV2 with TRBJ1-1; TRBD1 aligns across 9 bases. Per germline, CDR1 SNHLY and CDR2 FYNNEI. This CDR3 is 16 amino acids long. With V trimmed by 8 bases and J by 3 bases, 13 bases remained unmatched. CDR3 in amino acids: CASRNRGLGKDTEAFF. DNA for the CDR3: TGTGCCAGCCGCAACAGGGGGCTAGGGAAGGACACTGAAGCTTTCTTT. The full variable domain, its missing parts supplied by reference TRBV2 and TRBJ1-1, is EPEVTQTPSHQVTQMGQEVILRCVPISNHLYFYWYRQILGQKVEFLVSFYNNEISEKSEIFDDQFSVERPDGSNFTLKIRSTKLEDSAMYFCASRNRGLGKDTEAFFGQGTRLTVV.

This clonotype has at least ten counts. This chain connects TRBV11-2 to TRBJ2-7; D ambiguous. The V end lost 3 bases, the J end lost 6 bases, and 9 bases lay between the germline ends. Germline V gene data show CDR1 as SGHAT and CDR2 as FQNNGV. CDR3 length: 12 residues. The CDR3 reads CASSFRTGEQYF. The CDR3 DNA follows: TGTGCCAGCAGCTTTAGGACCGGCGAGCAGTACTTC.

This chain uses TRBV6-2 or TRBV6-3 with TRBJ2-5, with D perhaps matching TRBD1 or TRBD2 (5 bases each). CDR1 and CDR2 from the germline V gene are MNHEY and SVGEGT. CDR3 size: 14 residues. Deletions cut 6 bases from V and 3 bases from J, with 14 bases between. For the CDR3, the DNA is TGTGCCAGCAGGCACCGTGAGGGGAAAGAGACCCAGTACTTC. It translates to CASRHREGKETQYF.

This clonotype was found many times. The chain has TRBV2 and TRBJ2-5; 8 nucleotides match TRBD1. The CDR3 covers 15 residues. The V and J ends lost 1 base and 4 bases, in that order; junction bases with no gene match: 5. The germline CDR1 and CDR2 sequences are SNHLY and FYNNEI. As DNA, the CDR3 is TGTGCCAGCAGTGAAGGGACAGGGAAGGGAGAGACCCAGTACTTC. Translation gives CASSEGTGKGETQYF.

Many counts were recorded for this clonotype. The chain carries TRBV6-1 and TRBJ2-6; 7 nucleotides match TRBD1. The junction had 3 bases not matched to a gene; V was cut back by 3 bases and J by 4 bases. Germline lookup yields CDR1 MNHNS and CDR2 SASEGT. The CDR3 contains 15 residues. Written as DNA, the CDR3 is TGTGCCAGCAGTGAGGCACAGGGGGGGGCCAACGTCCTGACTTTC. This encodes CASSEAQGGANVLTF.

The rearrangement joins TRBV28 to TRBJ1-5, with D perhaps matching TRBD1 (6 bases). This CDR3 comprises 15 residues. V was trimmed by 6 bases and J by 0 bases, leaving 12 bases between them. CDR1 MDHEN and CDR2 SYDVKM come from the germline V gene. The CDR3 sequence is CASSVQGYSNQPQHF. The DNA for the CDR3 is TGTGCCAGCAGCGTACAGGGATATAGCAATCAGCCCCAGCATTTT.

This clonotype has at least ten counts. V gene TRBV3-1 combines with J gene TRBJ2-5; TRBD1 aligns across 9 bases. This CDR3 spans 16 amino acids. The V segment lost 1 base and the J segment 4 bases; nucleotides outside the gene matches: 7. Germline V CDR1 and CDR2: LGHDT, YNNKEL (reference sequence). The CDR3 reads CASSQGQGGVGETQYF. The DNA for the CDR3 is TGTGCCAGCAGCCAAGGACAGGGGGGAGTGGGAGAGACCCAGTACTTC.

This clonotype was counted at least ten times. The J gene is TRBJ1-2, the V gene TRBV12-3 or TRBV12-4; no firm D call. V lost 3 bases and J 2 bases, leaving 7 bases between the germline ends. CDR3 length: 13 residues. CDR3 in DNA: TGTGCCAGCAGTTTTGAGGCCAACTATGGCTACACCTTC. Residues: CASSFEANYGYTF.

This clonotype was seen ten or more times. This rearrangement joins TRBV18 to TRBJ1-1, with 7 bases identical to TRBD1. The CDR3 extends over 15 amino acids. The germline CDR1 and CDR2 sequences are KGHSH and LQKENI. V gave up 5 bases and J gave up 2 bases; unmatched junction bases: 8. The CDR3 region is CASSATGTDNTEAFF. The CDR3 nucleotides read TGTGCCAGCTCAGCCACCGGGACAGATAACACTGAAGCTTTCTTT.

In this sample, this clonotype turned up many times. CDR3 DNA sequence: TGTGCCACCAGCAGAGATTTCCGGGACCAAGAGACCCAGTACTTC. Translating it yields CATSRDFRDQETQYF. The V call is TRBV15, the J call TRBJ2-5; D gene ambiguous. Germline V lookup: CDR1 LNHNV, CDR2 YYDKDF (reference sequence). CDR3 length equals 15 residues. The V end was cut by 0 bases, the J end by 0 bases, with 8 bases between.

This clonotype was picked up many times. The V and J genes are TRBV11-1 and TRBJ2-7; 9 positions match TRBD2. The V gene's germline CDR1 is SGHAT and CDR2 FQDESV (reference sequence). Unmatched junction bases numbered 7, after V lost 5 bases and J lost 2 bases. This CDR3 has 15 amino acids. CDR3: CASSRKREDTYEQYF. CDR3 nucleotide sequence: TGTGCCAGCAGCCGAAAGCGGGAGGACACCTACGAGCAGTACTTC.

This clonotype has ten or more counts. The chain links TRBV28 to TRBJ2-7; D is undetermined. Trimming took 4 bases from V and 2 from J, leaving 6 bases between them. Per the germline V gene, CDR1 is MDHEN and CDR2 is SYDVKM. The length of the CDR3 is 12 residues. DNA of the CDR3: TGTGCCAGCAGTTCCCATCCCTACGAGCAGTACTTC. Protein product: CASSSHPYEQYF.

The J gene is TRBJ1-2, the V gene TRBV11-2, with a possible D match to TRBD1 (5 bases). The germline V gene has CDR1 SGHAT and CDR2 FQNNGV. There are 14 residues in the CDR3. V was clipped by 4 bases and J by 8 bases, with 17 bases between them. Written as DNA, the CDR3 is TGTGCCAGCAGCTCCGGTCGGGGCTACCGAGGCTACACCTTC. It is translated as CASSSGRGYRGYTF.

This clonotype was recorded many times. This chain joins TRBV28 and TRBJ2-5, with 9 bases fitting TRBD1. CDR1 MDHEN and CDR2 SYDVKM come from the germline V gene. V lost 4 bases to trimming and J lost 2 bases; unmatched junction nucleotides: 5. This CDR3 region has 15 residues. DNA for the CDR3: TGTGCCAGCAGTTGGGACGGACAGGGGCAAGAGACCCAGTACTTC. Its protein is CASSWDGQGQETQYF.

At least ten counts were recorded for this clonotype. V usage is TRBV2 and J usage is TRBJ1-5; 7 nucleotides line up with TRBD1. The CDR3 length is 14 residues. Trimming took 8 bases from V and 2 from J; bases not matched to a gene: 6. The germline gives CDR1 SNHLY, CDR2 FYNNEI. The CDR3 bases are TGTGCCAGCCAAAGAGACAGGGGCAATCAGCCCCAGCATTTT. Residues: CASQRDRGNQPQHF.

This clonotype was recorded at least ten times. The chain recombines TRBV6-5 with TRBJ2-5; 9 nucleotides line up with TRBD2. V gave up 5 bases and J gave up 5 bases; unmatched junction bases: 9. The CDR3 totals 15 residues. Germline CDR1 is MNHEY and CDR2 is SVGAGI. The CDR3 spells CASSRLGLAPETQYF. CDR3 in DNA: TGTGCCAGCAGTAGATTGGGACTAGCTCCTGAGACCCAGTACTTC.

This clonotype was observed a few times. V gene TRBV5-1 combines with J gene TRBJ1-5; no definite D call. CDR3 length: 13 amino acids. Germline CDR1 reads SGHRS; CDR2 reads YFSETQ. Trimming shortened V by 0 bases and J by 5 bases, and 6 bases separated the two germline ends. The CDR3 DNA reads TGCGCCAGCAGCTTGGAGGGTTATCAGCCCCAGCATTTT. This gives the protein CASSLEGYQPQHF.

The V gene is TRBV12-3 or TRBV12-4, the J gene TRBJ2-5; 13 bases match TRBD2. The CDR3 spans 16 residues. Trimming removed 7 bases from V and 5 bases from J; junction bases left unmatched: 10. CDR3 in DNA: TGTGCCAGCACTCGGACTAGCGGGGGACTATTGGAGACCCAGTACTTC. This encodes CASTRTSGGLLETQYF.

The sample holds a few counts of this clonotype. The V gene is TRBV3-1, the J gene TRBJ1-1; unclear D gene. Trimming pared 3 bases from V and 1 base from J, leaving 9 bases between. The CDR3 is made up of 14 amino acids. Germline V gives CDR1 LGHDT, CDR2 YNNKEL (reference sequence). The CDR3 nucleotides read TGTGCCAGCAGCCAGACTACACGGAACACTGAAGCTTTCTTT. It is translated as CASSQTTRNTEAFF.

This clonotype was recorded a few times. The chain combines TRBV6-1 with TRBJ1-1, with TRBD1 matching over 9 bases. Germline CDR1 and CDR2: MNHNS and SASEGT. There are 21 residues in the CDR3. J gave up 0 bases and V 3 bases, and 20 bases lay outside the gene matches. The CDR3 protein is CASSESGPYFTGGPMNTEAFF. In DNA, the CDR3 is TGTGCCAGCAGTGAGAGTGGTCCGTATTTTACAGGGGGCCCTATGAACACTGAAGCTTTCTTT.

At least ten counts were recorded for this clonotype. An end of the junction does not agree with germline; a read error may underlie this. The chain joins TRBV6-1 to TRBJ2-5; D remains unclear. Germline lookup yields CDR1 MNHNS and CDR2 SASEGT. This CDR3 is 12 amino acids long. The CDR3 sequence is CASREGRETQYF. The CDR3 DNA sequence: TGTGCCAGCAGGGAAGGTCGGGAGACCCAGTACTTC.

The rearrangement uses TRBV6-5 and TRBJ2-5, with D uncertain. The germline V gene encodes CDR1 MNHEY and CDR2 SVGAGI. The CDR3 runs to 15 residues. Trimming stripped 4 bases from V and 4 bases from J, with 16 bases between. For the CDR3, the DNA is TGTGCCAGCAGTTCCTACGGATCACGAGGAGAGACCCAGTACTTC. This translates into CASSSYGSRGETQYF.

A note on this clonotype: A junction boundary mismatches the germline segment, possibly from a read error. This chain joins TRBV7-2 and TRBJ2-7, with D maybe TRBD2 (5 bases). The CDR3 is made up of 12 amino acids. Per germline, CDR1 SGHTA and CDR2 FQGNSA. The CDR3 region has the DNA TGTGCCAGCATCTTAGCGTCCTACGAGCAGTACTTC. Encoded protein: CASILASYEQYF.

This clonotype was counted a few times. The V and J genes are TRBV11-2 and TRBJ1-1, with a possible D match to TRBD1 (5 bases). CDR3 size: 14 residues. V shed 4 bases and J shed 4 bases, with 13 bases lying between them. Germline V CDR1 and CDR2: SGHAT, FQNNGV. CDR3 protein: CASSSYWGGTEAFF. For the CDR3, the DNA is TGTGCCAGCAGCTCCTACTGGGGGGGCACTGAAGCTTTCTTT.